This T cell receptor beta chain was captured by sequencing in a study of cytomegalovirus exposure and HLA in healthy donors (dated by TCRdb to about 2017). Study-wide context: In an earlier analysis of approximately 500 of the donors, about 260 Gb of sequence data and just under 120 million unique TCR beta sequences from roughly 200 million T cells were reported. Because of strong linkage in the cohort, roughly five DR-DQ haplotypes were treated as single units for association and clustering. HLA typing covered class I and class II loci at four-digit resolution. The study was designed to test whether signatures of past pathogen exposure could be identified by cataloging public T cell receptors. Among roughly 370 genotyped donors of the cohort, an average of roughly 240,000 unique TCR beta nucleotide sequences were sequenced per donor, around a sixth of them non-productive. The study profiled the T cell repertoires of around 700 subjects by immunosequencing and related them to cytomegalovirus serostatus. The genetic ancestry cluster associated with self-reported Caucasian donors included about 84% of the roughly 400 genotyped donors. All discovery cohort repertoires had been generated using a single sequencing platform. A separate validation cohort of about 110 different subjects was used in addition to the approximately 700-subject first cohort. Donor age, sex, ethnicity and CMV serostatus were compiled together with the repertoire data. In the later analysis, no new phenotypic data were used to find candidate immune exposures; instead, reliance was placed on TCR beta sequences and their occurrence across donors. High-throughput TCR immunosequencing, statistical association of individual TCRs with disease status, and machine learning were combined to predict cytomegalovirus infection status. A later analysis re-analyzed previously published TCR beta repertoires from roughly 690 donors and added high-resolution HLA genotyping to study TCR occurrence patterns. Roughly 300 gigabases of sequencing data and 70 million to 95 million unique TCR sequences made up an early release that covered approximately 620 HLA-typed donors. An earlier analysis of some 500 of the donors applied high-throughput TCR beta sequencing to assess whether each TCR beta V gene segment acted as functional or pseudogenic. Typing coverage varied by locus: about 629-630 donors for A, B, C, DRB1 and DQB1; more than 500 for DQA1; around 570 for DPA1; 450 to 480 for DPB1. Genome-wide SNP genotypes for about 55% of the roughly 670 donors were used in a later genetic analysis, which treated that subset as a discovery cohort.

There are 16 amino acids in the CDR3, from cysteine to phenylalanine inclusive. The sequence is cut down to CDR3 DNA, 48 bases in frame from base 1. V is trimmed back by 2 bases and J by 1 base, and the junction contains 9 bases that no gene match accounts for. CDR1 SGHRS and CDR2 YFSETQ are derived from the germline V gene. The paper as a whole reports these results and caveats: Because the 87-base-pair reads could not distinguish some IMGT-functional V segments, including TRBV6-2 and TRBV6-3, those segments were excluded. V-gene and J-gene trimming of TCR beta chains was associated with a missense DCLRE1C variant in a later genetic analysis, and the association was replicated in an independent cohort. In a later analysis, most CMV-associated TCR beta chains were found to appear HLA-restricted, with HLA associations seemingly driven largely by CMV exposure. Only TCR beta chains were sequenced in this cohort, and the absence of alpha or paired-chain data limited detectable features. A cluster of highly shared sequence variants was judged likely to represent a technical artifact of the sequencing pipeline. In both the original and validation cohorts, the classifier was reported to diagnose cytomegalovirus status with high specificity and sensitivity. Immune exposure information for the cohort was limited to CMV serostatus. The authors suggested that the approach could potentially be extended to other disease states and immunological phenotypes. In a later analysis, the rate of TCR association differed among HLA loci, with DRB1 alleles having the most associated TCRs and HLA-C alleles having the fewest. Because some donors lacked HLA typing at each locus, the association tests relied only on the typed subset. In the study, around 150 TCR beta chains were listed as associated with cytomegalovirus. Because counts were too low, roughly 16 rarely observed V segments, including chromosome 9 orphons, were left out of the earlier analysis of 587 of the donors. Specific HLA alleles were associated with 15,000 to 20,000 TCR beta sequences at a false discovery rate of 0.05 in a later analysis. In vitro tests confirmed that a few of the cytomegalovirus-associated TCR beta chains recognize cytomegalovirus antigens. Correlated functional status among segregating V segments might be attributable to linkage disequilibrium, but an unknown experimental factor could not be ruled out. Compared with equally common non-associated chains, HLA-associated TCR beta chains in a later analysis were more clonally expanded and had lower generation probabilities. Most TCR sequences were seen in very few donors, while some public TCRs were found in many individuals. The presence/absence analyses assumed that sequencing depth was roughly uniform across donors, and that assumption may not be true. Broadly in line with IMGT annotations, most TCR beta V segments showed up in productive rearrangements about 87% or about 30% of the time in an earlier analysis of 450 to 600 of the donors. A later analysis reported that several top co-occurrence clusters appeared linked to parvovirus B19, influenza, CMV and Epstein-Barr virus. Strong co-occurrence of HLA alleles, especially DR and DQ, made assigning TCR associations to individual alleles difficult. According to a later genetic analysis, donors in an Asian-associated ancestry cluster had fewer N-insertions in productive TCRs than the approximately 670-donor mean. A further reported finding was that TCR beta sequences accurately predicted the HLA-A and HLA-B alleles for most subjects in the first cohort.

This clone was counted a few times. This clone's antigen is unknown. Per-base quality was not reported, and no clone a single base away is much larger than it. The cohort consisted of hundreds of healthy bone marrow donors. Cohort members were all nominally healthy when sampled, although unrecorded immune exposures were likely present. The donor was CMV seropositive and was included in the group of 300 or so seropositive cohort members. Each donor provided a peripheral blood sample, and peripheral blood mononuclear cells were used for TCR beta sequencing. The Qiagen DNeasy Blood Extraction Kit was used to extract genomic DNA from the blood cell samples. Libraries were prepared through the immunoSEQ multiplex PCR assay. A mixture of 60 forward primers for TCR Vbeta segments and 13 reverse primers for TCR Jbeta segments was used in the multiplex PCR. A multiplex PCR assay on genomic DNA amplified the CDR3 region of rearranged TCR beta genes. The Illumina HiSeq System was used to sequence the amplified TCR beta libraries as 87-base-pair reads. For the original study's pipeline: A later analysis counted about 80 million unique TCR beta chains across the 600 to 850 repertoires, and some 11 million of these chains were shared by at least two donors. To remove PCR and sequencing errors, raw reads were error-corrected and collapsed into unique sequences using a nearest-neighbor algorithm that merged closely related sequences. V, D and J gene segments were assigned by aligning CDR3 sequences to IMGT reference sequences. Each retained sequence needed at least a six-nucleotide match to both a V gene segment and a J gene segment. A rearrangement counted as productive if the CDR3 had no stop codons and remained in frame with V and J, and every other rearrangement counted as non-productive. Following IMGT convention, CDR3 was defined as the stretch from the second conserved V-encoded cysteine to the conserved J-encoded phenylalanine. The earlier analysis of 500 to 600 of the donors excluded sequences that lacked an unambiguous match to a single V gene segment. In an earlier analysis of a few hundred of the donors, V segments were called functional above 56.7% productive rearrangements and were called segregating when the between-donor standard deviation exceeded 5%. A statistical classification framework was developed to diagnose cytomegalovirus status using the catalog of TCR beta chain sequences. In a later analysis, V and J genes were assigned by comparing TCR nucleotide sequences against IMGT/GENE-DB human TR gene sequences. The TCRdist pipeline was used in a later analysis to assign CDR3 sequences and most-parsimonious VDJ recombination scenarios. In a later analysis, each TCR beta chain was defined by its CDR3 amino acid sequence together with its V-gene family, and reads without a unique V-gene family were excluded. A later analysis removed 600 or so highly shared, low-generation-probability nucleotide sequences to deal with suspected cross-contamination and a sequencing artifact. In a later analysis, a clonal expansion index was calculated for each public chain from normalized within-repertoire ranks of inferred template counts. A later analysis computed generation probabilities with a VDJ recombination model fitted to out-of-frame rearrangements, and checked the results against IGoR. Hypergeometric tests were used in a later analysis to score TCR-TCR, TCR-HLA and TCR-CMV co-occurrence, with a repertoire-size bias correction applied to the TCR pairs. In a later analysis, false discovery rates were estimated by permuting HLA or CMV assignments 20 times. In a later analysis, co-occurring TCRs were grouped using DBSCAN, with TCRdist sequence similarity added in when clustering inside HLA-allele-positive subsets. Repertoires with fewer than 30,000 or more than 120,000 public chains were left out of co-occurrence clustering, as were about 5 repertoires with anomalous nucleotide sharing. This immuneACCESS table, as held by TCRdb, lists in-frame sequences with V and J called but not all clones. Of the missing ones, under half trace to an unresolved V gene in checked studies; the others have no known cause. The V and J calls and the clone size are those of that table, but D and trimming were determined from the DNA. Within this sample are 100,000 to 150,000 clones, with around 74% of them counted one time only. The ten largest clones add up to approximately 28% of the sample.

Material: PBMCs. The receptor comes from a man aged 60 to 75 in good health and CMV-seropositive. The sequence links TRBV5-1 to TRBJ2-7, and 7 junctional nucleotides match TRBD1. The CDR3 reads as follows: CASSFLVQGVSYEQYF. The nucleotide sequence reads TGCGCCAGCAGCTTTTTAGTCCAGGGGGTTTCCTACGAGCAGTACTTC.